These 17 T cell receptor beta chains originate from one sample sequenced in a study of T-cell memory formation after mild COVID-19. Each CDR3 protein gets one entry after TCRdb re-called the 5' RACE reads with MiXCR. The profile shows about 350,000 distinct CDR3 sequences, roughly 13% of them singletons. The sequenced material came from PBMCs or a T cell subset sorted from them (not recorded which). Every receptor here comes from a man aged 18 to 30 who had mild COVID-19 (a few samples of this study predate the infection). Cell type and time point are not known.

This clonotype showed up just a few times. The chain has TRBV20-1 and TRBJ1-5; D gene unclear. V lost 7 bases and J 4 bases, leaving 11 bases between the germline ends. The CDR3 runs 12 residues. Germline V gene sequence: CDR1 DFQATT, CDR2 SNEGSKA (reference sequence). CDR3 DNA sequence: TGCAGTGTCCCGAAGGTGAATCAGCCCCAGCATTTT. Residues: CSVPKVNQPQHF.

CDR3 region: CASSPRTRSNEQFF. The DNA of the CDR3 is TGTGCCAGCAGTCCCAGGACTCGGAGCAATGAGCAGTTCTTC. The chain employs TRBV6-5 and TRBJ2-1, with D perhaps TRBD2 (5 bases). Germline lookup yields CDR1 MNHEY and CDR2 SVGAGI. Trimming left V 5 bases short and J 6 bases short, with 14 bases between. This CDR3 comprises 14 residues.

The chain couples TRBV6-6 to TRBJ1-2; the D is unclear. Between the trimmed V and J ends, which lost 6 bases and 6 bases, there was a span of 8 bases. This CDR3 has 11 amino acids. Germline V gene data show CDR1 as MNHNY and CDR2 as SVGAGI (reference sequence). The CDR3 region is CASRGPDGYTF. CDR3 sequence (DNA): TGTGCCAGCAGGGGTCCCGATGGCTACACCTTC.

This clonotype showed up many times. The V call is TRBV5-1, the J call TRBJ2-1; TRBD2 might be the D (7 bases). Looked up from germline, CDR1 is SGHRS and CDR2 is YFSETQ. This CDR3 spans 16 amino acids. V lost 4 bases to trimming and J lost 14 bases, with 28 bases between them. DNA of the CDR3: TGCGCCAGCAGCCCTCCGGCGGGGGCCTTAGCCCCCGGTGAGTTCTTC. It yields the protein CASSPPAGALAPGEFF.

This clonotype was detected a few times. The chain combines TRBV6-5 with TRBJ2-7; the D is unclear. The CDR3 loop spans 13 amino acids. From germline, CDR1 is MNHEY and CDR2 SVGAGI. V was shortened by 10 bases and J by 7 bases, with 20 bases between the two germline ends. This CDR3 is CATTSDQVGEQYF. The CDR3 nucleotides are TGTGCCACCACTTCCGACCAGGTGGGAGAGCAGTACTTC.

This clonotype was observed a handful of times. The V and J genes are TRBV27 and TRBJ2-2; D is perhaps TRBD2 (6 bases). V was pared by 6 bases and J by 0 bases, with 8 bases between. Per the germline V gene, CDR1 is MNHEY and CDR2 is SMNVEV (reference sequence). The CDR3 totals 14 residues. The CDR3 nucleotides are TGTGCCAGCAGGGGACTCCCGAACACCGGGGAGCTGTTTTTT. It encodes CASRGLPNTGELFF.

This clonotype was recorded at least ten times. The chain carries TRBV2 and TRBJ2-5; TRBD2 aligns across 8 bases. The CDR3 runs 13 residues. J gave up 5 bases and V 8 bases, and 7 bases lay outside the gene matches. Germline V CDR1 and CDR2: SNHLY, FYNNEI. The CDR3 coding sequence is TGTGCCAGCGGAGATAGCGGGGCGGAGACCCAGTACTTC. This codes for CASGDSGAETQYF.

This clonotype has only a few counts. The V call is TRBV7-2, the J call TRBJ1-1; 9 bases match TRBD1. CDR1 is SGHTA, CDR2 FQGNSA, per germline. The trim removed 5 bases at V and 0 bases at J, leaving 4 bases unmatched. This CDR3 region has 15 residues. The CDR3, as DNA: TGTGCCAGCAGCCCACAGGGGGCCATGAACACTGAAGCTTTCTTT. Translating gives CASSPQGAMNTEAFF.

V and J are TRBV10-3 and TRBJ2-5, with 12 nucleotides matching TRBD2. The germline V gene has CDR1 ENHRY and CDR2 SYGVKD. V dropped 5 bases and J dropped 2; count of bases not matched to a gene: 6. The CDR3 extends over 16 amino acids. CDR3 sequence: CAISTLAGGPQETQYF. CDR3 nucleotide sequence: TGTGCCATCAGTACACTAGCGGGGGGACCACAAGAGACCCAGTACTTC.

There are a few counts of this clonotype. This sequence joins TRBV6-5 and TRBJ2-7; D is unresolved. V was pared by 2 bases and J by 3 bases, with 8 bases between. The CDR3 has 13 residues. The germline CDR1 and CDR2 sequences are MNHEY and SVGAGI. Written as DNA, the CDR3 is TGTGCCAGCAGTTACCGGAATAACTACGAGCAGTACTTC. Protein sequence: CASSYRNNYEQYF.

J is TRBJ2-1 and V is TRBV6-2 or TRBV6-3; 9 bases fit TRBD1. The CDR3 totals 15 residues. Germline-derived CDR1 and CDR2 are MNHEY and SVGEGT. The V gene end was trimmed by 6 bases and the J gene end by 9 bases; junction bases not matched to a gene: 12. The CDR3 nucleotides are TGTGCCAGCAGGAAGGACAGGGGTATCTTTAGTGAGCAGTTCTTC. The encoded protein is CASRKDRGIFSEQFF.

The V gene is TRBV6-5, the J gene TRBJ2-1; weak D call: TRBD2 (5 bases). Trimming pared 7 bases from V and 1 base from J, leaving 14 bases between. The germline CDR1 and CDR2 sequences are MNHEY and SVGAGI. The CDR3 sequence is 15 residues long. CDR3 nucleotides: TGTGCCAGCACGGCCGGTCGAGGGTCCTACAATGAGCAGTTCTTC. It yields the protein CASTAGRGSYNEQFF.

Turning to this clonotype: Germline is not matched at one junction end, which may reflect a read error. J is TRBJ2-7 and V is TRBV12-3 or TRBV12-4, with D possibly TRBD1 on 6 matching bases. CDR3 length equals 14 residues. CDR3 residues: CASGIRDISDEQYF. The CDR3, as DNA: TGTGCCAGCGGGATCCGGGACATCTCCGACGAGCAGTACTTC.

This clonotype was found a few times. This chain joins TRBV12-3 or TRBV12-4 and TRBJ1-6; TRBD1 might be the D (5 bases). This CDR3 has 14 amino acids. Trimming took 3 bases from V and 9 from J, leaving 12 bases between them. CDR3 nucleotides: TGTGCCAGCAGTTTGGGGGAGATAGGTTCACCCCTCCACTTT. Translating it yields CASSLGEIGSPLHF.

This chain links TRBV5-5 with TRBJ2-7; possible D gene TRBD1, 5 bases. Germline-derived CDR1 and CDR2 are SGHKS and YYEKEE (reference sequence). V was pared by 1 base and J by 6 bases, with 14 bases between. The CDR3 covers 14 residues. CDR3 bases: TGTGCCAGCAGCTTGCAACAGTGGGGCAGCGAGCAGTACGTC. It codes for CASSLQQWGSEQYV.

This chain connects TRBV12-3 or TRBV12-4 to TRBJ2-2, with TRBD1 as a possible D gene (5 bases). The CDR3 contains 17 residues. V shed 7 bases and J shed 3 bases, with 21 bases lying between them. This chain's CDR3 is CASTPRRGKEDTGELFF. In nucleotides, the CDR3 is TGTGCCAGCACCCCGAGAAGGGGCAAAGAGGACACCGGGGAGCTGTTTTTT.

This clonotype was seen only a few times. This chain uses TRBV20-1 with TRBJ2-7, with unresolved D. CDR1 is DFQATT, CDR2 SNEGSKA, per germline (reference sequence). The V end was cut by 6 bases, the J end by 3 bases, with 9 bases between. The CDR3 runs to 11 residues. The CDR3 DNA sequence: TGCAGTGCCCAACCCTTCTACGAGCAGTACTTC. Translated: CSAQPFYEQYF.